Shown below are 2 T cell receptor beta chains from a single sample sequenced in a study of blood T cells in healthy people across ages. A second roughly 6 to 11 cycle PCR used barcoded and J-beta primers. TCRdb analysed the 5' RACE reads with MiXCR anew, one entry per CDR3 protein. Of 850,000 to 1,000,000 distinct CDR3 sequences detected, about 48% appear once; the ten largest clones hold over 10%. Sequences were obtained from blood. These receptors originate from a man aged 25 to 45 in good health.

This clonotype was detected many times. The J gene is TRBJ2-3, the V gene TRBV3-1; D gene ambiguous. Germline-derived CDR1 and CDR2 are LGHDT and YNNKEL (reference sequence). Trimming stripped 1 base from V and 4 bases from J, with 6 bases between. The CDR3 extends over 13 amino acids. The CDR3 DNA reads TGTGCCAGCAGCCAAGGGTCATCAGATACGCAGTATTTT. This encodes CASSQGSSDTQYF.

Turning to this clonotype: One end of the junction is discordant with germline, which a read error may explain. The chain couples TRBV29-1 to TRBJ1-2; D is uncertain. CDR3 length: 12 amino acids. Germline CDR1 SQVTM, CDR2 ANQGSEA. DNA of the CDR3: TGTAGCGTTGAGAACAGAAATTATGGCTACACCTTC. Its protein product is CSVENRNYGYTF.